Each of the 29 T cell receptor beta chains below was sequenced from the same sample in a study of a mutant IDH1 vaccine in newly diagnosed glioma. Profiled with immunoSEQ multiplex PCR; TCRdb holds only in-frame clones, not every one. The data contain more than 20,000 clones, approximately 85% of them singletons. The sample's time point: baseline, week 1 (first vaccination visit). The treatment: pre-vaccination baseline after standard-of-care therapy. Sequenced here: PBMCs, sampled from a glioma patient treated with radiotherapy, temozolomide or both. The receptors stem from a man in his forties or fifties with glioma.

The CDR3: CASSVDLEIGELFF. CDR3 nucleotide sequence: TGTGCCAGCAGCGTAGATCTTGAGATCGGGGAGCTGTTTTTT. V is TRBV9 and J is TRBJ2-2; D is unclear. V shed 0 bases and J shed 7 bases, with 10 bases lying between them. Germline loops: CDR1 SGDLS, CDR2 YYNGEE. The CDR3 contains 14 residues. Variable domain in full (rest from reference TRBV9 and TRBJ2-2): DSGVTQTPKHLITATGQRVTLRCSPRSGDLSVYWYQQSLDQGLQFLIQYYNGEERAKGNILERFSAQQFPDLHSELNLSSLELGDSALYFCASSVDLEIGELFFGEGSRLTVL.

This clone was detected a few times. The rearrangement links TRBV4-2 to TRBJ2-5; D may be TRBD1 (6 bases). V shed 2 bases and J shed 5 bases, with 18 bases lying between them. The CDR3 extends over 16 amino acids. CDR1 is LGHNA and CDR2 is YNFKEQ in the germline V gene. In DNA, the CDR3 is TGTGCCAGCAGCCAAACACCGGGACAAGAGATGGAGACCCAGTACTTC. Translated, it gives CASSQTPGQEMETQYF.

This sequence joins TRBV30 and TRBJ1-4, with TRBD1 as a possible D gene (5 bases). V was trimmed by 3 bases and J by 0 bases, leaving 11 bases between them. The germline V gene encodes CDR1 GTSNPN and CDR2 SVGIG (reference sequence). The CDR3 covers 15 residues. The DNA of the CDR3 is TGTGCCTGGAGGATCAGGGCCGCAACTAATGAAAAACTGTTTTTT. This gives the protein CAWRIRAATNEKLFF.

This clone was detected only a few times. This chain connects TRBV29-1 to TRBJ2-4, with unresolved D. V was trimmed by 7 bases and J by 1 base, leaving 17 bases between them. Germline loops: CDR1 SQVTM, CDR2 ANQGSEA. This CDR3 has 15 amino acids. CDR3: CSGRTGGYAKNIQYF. CDR3 coding DNA: TGCAGCGGCCGGACGGGCGGCTACGCCAAAAACATTCAGTACTTC.

The V gene is TRBV15, the J gene TRBJ1-3; D unclear. The V end was cut by 3 bases, the J end by 4 bases, with 13 bases between. CDR1 and CDR2 (germline): LNHNV, YYDKDF (reference sequence). CDR3 length equals 15 residues. CDR3 in DNA: TGTGCCACCAGCAGGGCTACGACGGGGGGAAACACCATATATTTT. Amino acids: CATSRATTGGNTIYF.

The rearrangement links TRBV5-4 to TRBJ2-3; 7 bases are shared with TRBD1. The junction had 7 bases not matched to a gene; V was cut back by 5 bases and J by 4 bases. Per the germline V gene, CDR1 is SGHNT and CDR2 is YYREEE (reference sequence). There are 14 residues in the CDR3. The CDR3 DNA reads TGTGCCAGCAGTCGACAGGGTTTAGCAGATACGCAGTATTTT. As protein: CASSRQGLADTQYF.

The chain links TRBV30 to TRBJ1-1; D gene ambiguous. V was pared by 3 bases and J by 5 bases, with 13 bases between. CDR3 length: 13 amino acids. Looked up from germline, CDR1 is GTSNPN and CDR2 is SVGIG (reference sequence). Written as DNA, the CDR3 is TGTGCCTGGAGCTGGGCCAGTCAGACTGAAGCTTTCTTT. Its protein product is CAWSWASQTEAFF.

Here the CDR3 DNA reads TGCGCCAGCAGCGGAACAGGGTTTGGGGCCAACGTCCTGACTTTC. Its translation is CASSGTGFGANVLTF. The gene calls are TRBV5-1 and TRBJ2-6, with D tentatively TRBD1 (6 bases). CDR1 is SGHRS and CDR2 is YFSETQ in the germline V gene. Trimming cost V 4 bases and J 3 bases, with 11 bases left between them. The CDR3 loop spans 15 amino acids.

The V call is TRBV10-3, the J call TRBJ1-6, with TRBD1 identical over 8 bases. With V trimmed by 7 bases and J by 8 bases, 4 bases remained unmatched. The CDR3 has 13 residues. CDR1 ENHRY and CDR2 SYGVKD come from the germline V gene. CDR3 sequence reads: CAITRGPDSPLHF. CDR3 nucleotide sequence: TGTGCCATCACCAGGGGGCCTGATTCACCCCTCCACTTT.

The chain uses TRBV4-2 and TRBJ1-5; D ambiguous. The CDR3 spans 18 residues. In germline, CDR1 is LGHNA, CDR2 YNFKEQ. The V end lost 1 base, the J end lost 0 bases, and 16 bases lay between the germline ends. In DNA form, the CDR3 reads TGTGCCAGCAGCCAAGTCGGCAGCGATTCTTATAGCAATCAGCCCCAGCATTTT. This encodes CASSQVGSDSYSNQPQHF.

CDR3 bases: TGTGCCAGCAGGTCGACAGGGGGGGGAATCCAGCCCCAGCATTTT. This codes for CASRSTGGGIQPQHF. The V and J genes are TRBV6-1 and TRBJ1-5, with 9 bases aligning to TRBD1. The length of the CDR3 is 15 residues. The ends lost 6 bases at V and 7 bases at J; junction bases unmatched: 10. The germline V gene has CDR1 MNHNS and CDR2 SASEGT.

The CDR3 DNA reads as TGCAGTGCTGGTACCTACGAGCAGTACTTC. As protein: CSAGTYEQYF. V is TRBV20-1 and J is TRBJ2-7, with D unresolved. Trimming took off 5 bases at V and 2 bases at J, with 4 bases between the two ends. Germline V gene data show CDR1 as DFQATT and CDR2 as SNEGSKA (reference sequence). The CDR3 sequence is 10 residues long.

By proportion, this clone is medium-sized. The chain employs TRBV21-1 and TRBJ2-7; the listed D gene, TRBD2, was not tested against the DNA. TRBV21-1 is a pseudogene segment. This CDR3 has 18 residues. CDR3 protein: CASARPPLSSGNPYEQYF. The CDR3, as DNA: TGTGCCAGCGCTCGGCCCCCTTTGAGTAGCGGGAATCCCTACGAGCAGTACTTC.

The chain couples TRBV29-1 to TRBJ2-1; D may be TRBD1 or TRBD2 (6 bases each). This CDR3 comprises 13 residues. Looked up from germline, CDR1 is SQVTM and CDR2 is ANQGSEA. V gave up 6 bases and J gave up 2 bases, with 11 bases separating them. The CDR3 reads CSVPGEAYNEQFF. The CDR3 DNA follows: TGCAGCGTCCCAGGGGAGGCCTACAATGAGCAGTTCTTC.

As DNA, the CDR3 is TGTGCCAGCAGTCAAGTACCTACAGGGGTGGGGAAAGCTTTCTTT. As protein: CASSQVPTGVGKAFF. The genes are TRBV2 and TRBJ1-1; 7 positions agree with TRBD1. Unmatched junction bases numbered 15, after V lost 5 bases and J lost 9 bases. Germline CDR1 reads SNHLY; CDR2 reads FYNNEI. The CDR3 extends over 15 amino acids.

The chain has TRBV4-3 and TRBJ2-7; D remains unclear. Germline loops: CDR1 LGHNA, CDR2 YSLEER. Deletions cut 0 bases from V and 1 base from J, with 7 bases between. This CDR3 contains 14 residues. The CDR3 nucleotides read TGCGCCAGCAGCCAAGACCCAGTTTCCTACGAGCAGTACTTC. Translating gives CASSQDPVSYEQYF.

This sequence joins TRBV5-4 and TRBJ2-5; no definite D call. Germline values: CDR1 SGHNT, CDR2 YYREEE (reference sequence). The CDR3 loop spans 15 amino acids. The V end lost 0 bases, the J end lost 5 bases, and 14 bases lay between the germline ends. The CDR3 sequence: CASSLDSALRETQYF. The CDR3, as DNA: TGTGCCAGCAGCTTGGACTCGGCTTTGCGGGAGACCCAGTACTTC.

CDR3 DNA: TGTGCCAGCAGTAAGGGACAAAACTCTGGAAACACCATATATTTT. Translation: CASSKGQNSGNTIYF. This chain joins TRBV6-6 and TRBJ1-3; a weak D match, TRBD1 (6 bases). The CDR3 is made up of 15 amino acids. Deletions cut 5 bases from V and 0 bases from J, with 11 bases between. The germline V gene has CDR1 MNHNY and CDR2 SVGAGI (reference sequence).

V usage is TRBV7-8 and J usage is TRBJ2-1; 10 positions match TRBD2. In germline, CDR1 is SGHVS, CDR2 FQNEAQ. The length of the CDR3 is 19 residues. Trimming removed 7 bases from V and 8 bases from J; junction bases left unmatched: 23. This chain's CDR3 is CASTRSGWSLAGEIDEQFF. In nucleotides, the CDR3 is TGTGCCAGCACCCGTTCGGGGTGGTCTCTAGCGGGAGAGATCGATGAGCAGTTCTTC.

The chain joins TRBV7-8 to TRBJ1-1, with D possibly being TRBD1 (5 bases). The CDR3 covers 15 residues. V lost 1 base to trimming and J lost 1 base, with 10 bases between them. Germline assignment: CDR1 SGHVS and CDR2 FQNEAQ. CDR3 protein: CASSLVGDGNTEAFF. As DNA, the CDR3 is TGTGCCAGCAGCTTAGTTGGGGACGGGAACACTGAAGCTTTCTTT.

The table lists this clone with a count of one. The chain carries TRBV5-8 and TRBJ1-5, with 7 bases lining up with TRBD1. This CDR3 spans 14 amino acids. Trimming cost V 4 bases and J 3 bases; bases outside gene matches: 4. Germline V CDR1 and CDR2: SGHTS, YDEGEE. DNA for the CDR3: TGTGCCAGCAGCCCGGGACAGTTCAATCAGCCCCAGCATTTT. Translated, it gives CASSPGQFNQPQHF. Variable domain in full (rest from reference TRBV5-8 and TRBJ1-5): EAGVTQSPTHLIKTRGQQATLRCSPISGHTSVYWYQQALGLGLQFLLWYDEGEERNRGNFPPRFSGRQFPNYSSELNVNALELEDSALYLCASSPGQFNQPQHFGDGTRLSIL.

The V call is TRBV10-3, the J call TRBJ2-7; 7 nucleotides align to TRBD2. The CDR3 is 16 amino acids. Germline trimming cut 3 bases from V and 7 bases from J; bases unmatched to any gene: 15. The germline CDR1 and CDR2 sequences are ENHRY and SYGVKD. CDR3 DNA: TGTGCCATCAGTGATTGGGAAGGGAGGGCGGCGGGAGAGCAGTACTTC. Its protein product is CAISDWEGRAAGEQYF.

This CDR3 reads CATAPGADEQYF. In DNA form, the CDR3 reads TGCGCCACAGCGCCGGGGGCCGACGAGCAGTACTTC. V usage is TRBV10-1 and J usage is TRBJ2-7; D could derive from TRBD1 or TRBD2 (6 bases each). Trimming took 10 bases from V and 5 from J, leaving 15 bases between them. Germline CDR1 is WNHNN and CDR2 is SYGVQD (reference sequence). The length of the CDR3 is 12 residues.

This clone is a singleton in its sample. The chain joins TRBV19 to TRBJ1-2, with D possibly matching TRBD1 (5 bases). The length of the CDR3 is 15 residues. The germline V gene has CDR1 LNHDA and CDR2 SQIVND (reference sequence). V shed 1 base and J shed 2 bases, with 11 bases lying between them. The CDR3 nucleotides read TGTGCCAGTAGTATAGTTTCCGGGGCAAACTATGGCTACACCTTC. Translated, it gives CASSIVSGANYGYTF. The whole variable domain, remainder taken from reference TRBV19 and TRBJ1-2, is DGGITQSPKYLFRKEGQNVTLSCEQNLNHDAMYWYRQDPGQGLRLIYYSQIVNDFQKGDIAEGYSVSREKKESFPLTVTSAQKNPTAFYLCASSIVSGANYGYTFGSGTRLTVV.

The chain is built from TRBV7-3 and TRBJ2-6; D gene uncertain. V dropped 2 bases and J dropped 0 bases, with 8 bases sitting between them. CDR1 and CDR2 (germline): SGHTA, FQGTGA. The CDR3 is 16 amino acids. CDR3 in DNA: TGTGCCAGCAGCTTAGGGATAAGCTCTGGGGCCAACGTCCTGACTTTC. This gives the protein CASSLGISSGANVLTF.

In DNA, the CDR3 is TGTGCCTGGGGATCTAGCTCCTATAATTCACCCCTCCACTTT. Its protein product is CAWGSSSYNSPLHF. This chain connects TRBV30 to TRBJ1-6; D uncertain. CDR3 length: 14 amino acids. Trimming removed 5 bases at V and 0 bases at J, with 8 bases between. Germline V gives CDR1 GTSNPN, CDR2 SVGIG (reference sequence).

The rearrangement uses TRBV5-1 and TRBJ1-1; maybe TRBD1 (5 bases). V was pared by 0 bases and J by 1 base, with 7 bases between. The CDR3 spans 14 residues. Germline V gene data show CDR1 as SGHRS and CDR2 as YFSETQ. CDR3 nucleotides: TGCGCCAGCAGCTTGGGGGACCAGAACACTGAAGCTTTCTTT. It specifies CASSLGDQNTEAFF.

The J gene is TRBJ2-3, the V gene TRBV7-3; maybe TRBD2 (6 bases). The V end was cut by 1 base, the J end by 2 bases, with 10 bases between. This CDR3 is built from 15 residues. Per the germline V gene, CDR1 is SGHTA and CDR2 is FQGTGA. The CDR3 loop is CASSLMPGDTDTQYF. For the CDR3, the DNA is TGTGCCAGCAGCTTAATGCCGGGAGACACAGATACGCAGTATTTT.

This chain connects TRBV7-6 to TRBJ1-3; D might be TRBD1 (5 bases). The CDR3 loop spans 13 amino acids. Germline CDR1 reads SGHVS; CDR2 reads FNYEAQ. V gave up 8 bases and J gave up 0 bases, with 8 bases separating them. This CDR3 reads CASSGDSGNTIYF. In nucleotides, the CDR3 is TGTGCCAGCTCGGGGGACTCTGGAAACACCATATATTTT.